What follows is one T cell receptor beta chain and its context. What it binds is not known. Germline and junction disagree at one end, which may indicate a read error. The template was RNA from unsorted bulk tissue. These data belong to a study of tumor and adjacent non-tumor tissue in lung cancer. Findings of the study overall: Tumor TCR diversity, when higher, was linked to shorter survival.

A modified ARM-PCR protocol with three rounds of nested PCR amplified TCRbeta. MiXCR, run by TCRdb on the multiplex PCR reads, gives a single entry per CDR3 protein. The data hold approximately 79,000 distinct CDR3 sequences, with 55% to 75% observed a single time. The sample consisted of lung tumor tissue. The source of this sequence is a woman between 35 and 50 years old with non-small cell lung cancer.

The CDR3 DNA reads as TGTGCCAACAGCTTAGATTCCCGGAGGTCCTACGAGCAGTACTTC. Its protein product is CANSLDSRRSYEQYF. This chain joins TRBV11-2 and TRBJ2-7; the D gene is possibly TRBD2 (5 bases). Germline V CDR1 and CDR2: SGHAT, FQNNGV. The CDR3 is 15 amino acids.